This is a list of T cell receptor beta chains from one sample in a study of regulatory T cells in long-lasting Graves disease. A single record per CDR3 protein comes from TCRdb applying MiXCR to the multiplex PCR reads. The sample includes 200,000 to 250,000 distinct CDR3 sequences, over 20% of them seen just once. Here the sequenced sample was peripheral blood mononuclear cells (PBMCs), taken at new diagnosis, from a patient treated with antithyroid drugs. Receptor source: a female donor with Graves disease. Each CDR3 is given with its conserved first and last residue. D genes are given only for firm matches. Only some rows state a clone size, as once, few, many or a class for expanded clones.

TGCGCCAGCATGACAACGGGCGGTGTTGGAAAACTGTTTTTT	CASMTTGGVGKLFF	TRBV10-2	-	-	TRBJ1-4
TGTGCCAGCAGCCAGGTGGCTTCTCTTGAGACCCAGTACTTC	CASSQVASLETQYF	TRBV14	-	many	TRBJ2-5
TGTGCCAGCAGTCCAGAACCCAGACCCTACGAGCAGTACTTC	CASSPEPRPYEQYF	TRBV28	-	many	TRBJ2-7
TGTGCCAGCGGAACACAACAGGGTTTTCGGTACACCGGGGAGCTGTTTTTT	CASGTQQGFRYTGELFF	TRBV28	-	few	TRBJ2-2
TGTGCCAGCAGTTACTGGGGACAGTCTGACACTGAAGCTTTCTTT	CASSYWGQSDTEAFF	TRBV6-9	TRBD1	many	TRBJ1-1
TGTGCCAGCAGCTCGGGACTCAGCTCCTACGAGCAGTACTTC	CASSSGLSSYEQYF	TRBV13	-	-	TRBJ2-7
TGCAGTGCTATTTTGGGTCCGCGAGGCAATCAGCCCCAGCATTTT	CSAILGPRGNQPQHF	TRBV20-1	-	many	TRBJ1-5
TGCAGTGCTAGAGATGACCCCCCAGGCCCCTCCTACAATGAGCAGTTCTTC	CSARDDPPGPSYNEQFF	TRBV20-1	-	many	TRBJ2-1
TGTGCCTGGAGTGCCGGGACTAGCGGGAGGAATGAGCAGTTCTTC	CAWSAGTSGRNEQFF	TRBV30	TRBD2	many	TRBJ2-1
TGCAGTGCTATTAAAACCTACAATGAGCAGTTCTTC	CSAIKTYNEQFF	TRBV20-1	-	many	TRBJ2-1
TGTGCCATCAGACGGGGCTACGAGCAGTACTTC	CAIRRGYEQYF	TRBV6-1	-	many	TRBJ2-7
TGTGCCAGCCAAAATTCAGGGAGCAATGAGCAGTTCTTC	CASQNSGSNEQFF	TRBV28	-	many	TRBJ2-1
TGTGCCAGCAGCCCAGGACAGGGAGGAGGGGAGCTGTTTTTT	CASSPGQGGGELFF	TRBV7-2	TRBD1	-	TRBJ2-2
TGTGCCAGCAGTTTTGGGACAGAAAGCTCTGGGGCCAACGTCCTGACTTTC	CASSFGTESSGANVLTF	TRBV12-3/TRBV12-4	TRBD1	few	TRBJ2-6
TGTGCCAGCAGCCAAGGGAAAGGAAATCAGCCCCAGCATTTT	CASSQGKGNQPQHF	TRBV3-1	-	many	TRBJ1-5
TGTGCCAGTAGTGTAGGTGGCGGGACTTACTACAATGAGCAGTTCTTC	CASSVGGGTYYNEQFF	TRBV19	-	-	TRBJ2-1
TGTGCCACCAGCATACAGGTTTTCGGAAACACCATATATTTT	CATSIQVFGNTIYF	TRBV15	-	-	TRBJ1-3